This passage covers 25 T cell receptor beta chains from one sample sequenced in a study of blood T cell repertoires in COVID-19. Assay: immunoSEQ multiplex PCR; the TCRdb copy retains only in-frame clones and omits some. The data hold 90,000 to 120,000 clones, with approximately 80% observed a single time. The material sequenced was peripheral blood. The receptors derive from a woman between 70 and 85 years old with acute or convalescent COVID-19.

This clone was seen once. V gene TRBV19 combines with J gene TRBJ2-2, with 9 bases matching TRBD1. J gave up 5 bases and V 5 bases, and 6 bases lay outside the gene matches. CDR1 and CDR2 (germline): LNHDA, SQIVND (reference sequence). The CDR3 totals 15 residues. CDR3: CASSAGTGSTGELFF. The CDR3 DNA follows: TGTGCCAGTAGTGCGGGGACAGGGAGTACCGGGGAGCTGTTTTTT.

The chain couples TRBV7-8 to TRBJ2-1; weak D call: TRBD2 (6 bases). Trimming took off 6 bases at V and 10 bases at J, with 22 bases between the two ends. The CDR3 consists of 15 residues. Germline CDR1 and CDR2: SGHVS and FQNEAQ. CDR3 residues: CASSQLNDAEGEQFF. The CDR3 nucleotides are TGTGCCAGCAGTCAACTTAATGACGCGGAGGGGGAGCAGTTCTTC.

V and J are TRBV5-1 and TRBJ2-3; D perhaps matches TRBD1 (5 bases). The CDR3 has 17 residues. V was cut by 3 bases and J by 0 bases, with 17 bases left in between. CDR1 is SGHRS, CDR2 YFSETQ, per germline. The CDR3 reads CASSSLQEPASTDTQYF. CDR3 nucleotides: TGCGCCAGCAGCTCCCTACAGGAGCCTGCTAGCACAGATACGCAGTATTTT.

The V gene is TRBV3-1 (or the pseudogene TRBV3-2), the J gene TRBJ1-1; D remains ambiguous. This CDR3 is 14 amino acids long. Germline CDR1 and CDR2: LGHDT and YNNKEL (reference sequence). Trimming left V 8 bases short and J 1 base short, with 14 bases between. The chain's CDR3 is CASSRRAGNTEAFF. In nucleotides, the CDR3 is TGTGCCAGCTCAAGGAGGGCGGGGAACACTGAAGCTTTCTTT.

The rearrangement uses TRBV6-5 and TRBJ2-1; TRBD2 might be the D (5 bases). The CDR3 loop spans 13 amino acids. V was trimmed by 5 bases and J by 6 bases, leaving 11 bases between them. Germline CDR1 reads MNHEY; CDR2 reads SVGAGI. DNA for the CDR3: TGTGCCAGCAGTCATCTAGCTTCCAATGAGCAGTTCTTC. It specifies CASSHLASNEQFF.

V is TRBV7-2 and J is TRBJ2-5; a weak D match, TRBD1 (6 bases). Germline lookup yields CDR1 SGHTA and CDR2 FQGNSA. CDR3 size: 16 residues. V lost 5 bases and J lost 3, with 19 bases in between. CDR3 sequence (DNA): TGTGCCAGCAGCCCCGGGTGGGGAGCAGGGGAAGAGACCCAGTACTTC. It codes for CASSPGWGAGEETQYF.

The CDR3 region is CASSTAGNSGANVLTF. The CDR3 DNA sequence: TGCGCCAGCAGCACGGCAGGGAACTCTGGGGCCAACGTCCTGACTTTC. The chain recombines TRBV5-1 with TRBJ2-6, with D possibly matching TRBD1 (5 bases). Trimming left V 4 bases short and J 0 bases short, with 11 bases between. Germline V CDR1 and CDR2: SGHRS, YFSETQ. This CDR3 is built from 16 residues.

The chain joins TRBV3-1 (or the pseudogene TRBV3-2) to TRBJ1-2; D remains ambiguous. The CDR3 covers 13 residues. Germline V gene data show CDR1 as LGHDT and CDR2 as YNNKEL (reference sequence). V was trimmed by 0 bases and J by 8 bases, leaving 10 bases between them. The CDR3 reads CASSQDPGGGYTF. CDR3 bases: TGTGCCAGCAGCCAAGATCCGGGTGGCGGCTACACCTTC.

This chain connects TRBV6-4 to TRBJ2-2, with D perhaps matching TRBD2 (6 bases). Germline assignment: CDR1 MRHNA and CDR2 SNTAGT. This CDR3 is built from 16 residues. Trimming took 3 bases from V and 0 from J, leaving 11 bases between them. In DNA, the CDR3 is TGTGCCAGCAGTGAAACGGCGGGGTCGAACACCGGGGAGCTGTTTTTT. This encodes CASSETAGSNTGELFF.

The gene calls are TRBV6-5 and TRBJ2-1; TRBD2 matches 10 bases. CDR3 length: 15 amino acids. Germline V gene lookup returns CDR1 MNHEY and CDR2 SVGAGI. V lost 4 bases and J lost 4; bases outside the gene matches: 4. The chain's CDR3 is CASSLAGGQYNEQFF. CDR3 coding DNA: TGTGCCAGCAGTTTAGCGGGAGGCCAATACAATGAGCAGTTCTTC.

The J gene is TRBJ1-6, the V gene TRBV4-3; 9 bases are a match to TRBD1. With V trimmed by 0 bases and J by 10 bases, 4 bases remained unmatched. This CDR3 is built from 15 residues. Germline V lookup: CDR1 LGHNA, CDR2 YSLEER. The CDR3 reads CASSQEDRGGSPLHF. The CDR3 nucleotides read TGCGCCAGCAGCCAAGAGGACAGGGGAGGATCACCCCTCCACTTT.

The chain carries TRBV5-6 and TRBJ1-2, with D uncertain. V lost 4 bases to trimming and J lost 5 bases, with 9 bases between them. This CDR3 spans 12 amino acids. The V gene's germline CDR1 is SGHDT and CDR2 YYEEEE. The CDR3 loop reads CASSRDEYGYTF. The CDR3 DNA reads TGTGCCAGCAGCCGGGATGAATATGGCTACACCTTC.

V and J are TRBV27 and TRBJ1-1; the match to TRBD1 covers 7 bases. The ends lost 5 bases at V and 3 bases at J; junction bases unmatched: 9. The germline gives CDR1 MNHEY, CDR2 SMNVEV (reference sequence). The CDR3 has 15 amino acids. The CDR3 protein is CASSAPTGQDTEAFF. The CDR3 DNA reads TGTGCCAGCAGTGCCCCGACAGGGCAGGACACTGAAGCTTTCTTT.

The J gene is TRBJ2-5, the V gene TRBV7-8; TRBD2 agrees at 16 bases. The CDR3 runs to 18 residues. Germline-derived CDR1 and CDR2 are SGHVS and FQNEAQ. Trimming cost V 1 base and J 1 base; bases outside gene matches: 3. CDR3 protein: CASSLGGLAGGIQETQYF. The CDR3 DNA follows: TGTGCCAGCAGCTTAGGGGGACTAGCGGGAGGGATCCAAGAGACCCAGTACTTC.

CDR3 bases: TGCAGTGCAGGGACAGATTACACCTTC. It translates to CSAGTDYTF. This sequence joins TRBV20-1 and TRBJ1-2; 7 bases are a match to TRBD1. This CDR3 has 9 residues. Germline V CDR1 and CDR2: DFQATT, SNEGSKA (reference sequence). V was pared by 6 bases and J by 11 bases, with 3 bases of the junction left unmatched.

This clone was observed a single time. This sequence joins TRBV28 and TRBJ1-5; possibly TRBD1 for D (5 bases). The germline CDR1 and CDR2 sequences are MDHEN and SYDVKM. Trimming cost V 5 bases and J 2 bases, with 10 bases left between them. CDR3 length: 14 amino acids. The CDR3 DNA is TGTGCCAGCAGTAGAACAGGACGCAATCAGCCCCAGCATTTT. It is translated as CASSRTGRNQPQHF.

This sequence joins TRBV28 and TRBJ2-2; 8 bases agree with TRBD1. Germline V lookup: CDR1 MDHEN, CDR2 SYDVKM. This CDR3 is 16 amino acids long. With 3 bases clipped from V and 4 bases from J, the junction kept 7 bases outside the gene matches. CDR3 protein: CASSFQDRVPTGELFF. The CDR3 DNA reads as TGTGCCAGCAGTTTCCAGGACAGGGTCCCCACCGGGGAGCTGTTTTTT.

This sequence joins TRBV19 and TRBJ1-5; 9 bases agree with TRBD1. After removal of 5 bases from V and 2 bases from J, the junction contained 4 bases not matched to a gene. The CDR3 contains 15 residues. Germline assignment: CDR1 LNHDA and CDR2 SQIVND (reference sequence). The CDR3 region is CASSVDRGGNQPQHF. The CDR3 DNA sequence: TGTGCCAGTAGTGTGGACAGGGGAGGCAATCAGCCCCAGCATTTT. Complete variable domain (other parts from reference TRBV19 and TRBJ1-5): DGGITQSPKYLFRKEGQNVTLSCEQNLNHDAMYWYRQDPGQGLRLIYYSQIVNDFQKGDIAEGYSVSREKKESFPLTVTSAQKNPTAFYLCASSVDRGGNQPQHFGDGTRLSIL.

The V call is TRBV10-3, the J call TRBJ2-3; 10 bases are a match to TRBD2. The CDR3 consists of 15 residues. Germline CDR1 and CDR2: ENHRY and SYGVKD. The V segment lost 2 bases and the J segment 6 bases; nucleotides outside the gene matches: 5. In DNA form, the CDR3 reads TGTGCCATCAGTGAGCAGCGGGAGGGGAGGGATACGCAGTATTTT. Protein: CAISEQREGRDTQYF.

This clone was seen only once. The V gene is TRBV6-5, the J gene TRBJ1-1; tentatively, D is TRBD1 (6 bases). V was cut by 5 bases and J by 6 bases, with 13 bases left in between. Germline CDR1 and CDR2: MNHEY and SVGAGI. This CDR3 spans 13 amino acids. The DNA for the CDR3 is TGTGCCAGCAGTCGGACAGAGGGGTCTGAAGCTTTCTTT. Translated, it gives CASSRTEGSEAFF.

J is TRBJ2-3 and V is TRBV7-2, with a tentative D call TRBD2 (6 bases). The length of the CDR3 is 14 residues. CDR1 is SGHTA and CDR2 is FQGNSA in the germline V gene. V was trimmed by 4 bases and J by 4 bases, leaving 12 bases between them. The CDR3 DNA is TGTGCCAGCAGCTCCGAAGCGGGCGCAGATACGCAGTATTTT. Translated: CASSSEAGADTQYF.

This rearrangement joins TRBV7-9 to TRBJ1-2; 9 bases fit TRBD1. Germline V lookup: CDR1 SEHNR, CDR2 FQNEAQ (reference sequence). J lost 7 bases, V lost 5 bases, and 11 bases had no gene match. CDR3 size: 15 residues. The DNA of the CDR3 is TGTGCCAGCAGCAACGGGACAGGGTCTCGGTTTGGCTACACCTTC. Translating gives CASSNGTGSRFGYTF.

The chain links TRBV19 to TRBJ2-7; 7 nucleotides match TRBD1. The CDR3 contains 14 residues. Germline CDR1 is LNHDA and CDR2 is SQIVND (reference sequence). V shed 6 bases, J shed 5 bases, and the junction held 10 bases outside the gene matches. The CDR3 sequence: CASRQGTAKHEQYF. DNA for the CDR3: TGTGCCAGTAGACAGGGGACAGCTAAGCACGAGCAGTACTTC.

The chain links TRBV5-6 to TRBJ2-2; D is undetermined. CDR1 is SGHDT, CDR2 YYEEEE, per germline. Trimming pared 4 bases from V and 3 bases from J, leaving 10 bases between. There are 14 residues in the CDR3. CDR3 amino acids: CASSARSDTGELFF. CDR3 bases: TGTGCCAGCAGCGCTCGGTCGGACACCGGGGAGCTGTTTTTT.

The rearrangement uses TRBV5-4 and TRBJ1-1, with TRBD1 as a possible D gene (5 bases). V lost 4 bases and J 6 bases, leaving 10 bases between the germline ends. The germline CDR1 and CDR2 sequences are SGHNT and YYREEE (reference sequence). The CDR3 runs 12 residues. Here the CDR3 DNA reads TGTGCCAGCAGCGGGGGGTCCCCTGAAGCTTTCTTT. It is translated as CASSGGSPEAFF.